Detailed here is one T cell receptor (beta chain). The target antigen is unknown. The germline gives CDR1 LGHDT, CDR2 YNNKEL (reference sequence). The CDR3 is made up of 15 amino acids. The ends were cut back, 0 bases at V and 6 bases at J, with 15 bases in the middle. These data come from a study of T cells in Graves' hyperthyroidism and ophthalmopathy. Study-wide points: A median around 5.9 months before onset, the model predicted ophthalmopathy. Stable hyperthyroidism and ophthalmopathy were separated using 13 V-J signatures. In the blood, most expanded thyroid clonotypes above 0.001 appeared as well.

Using RNA transcripts as the source, TCR beta CDR3 regions were amplified. HTBI primers were used for first-round RT-PCR of the TCR CDR3. TCRdb itself ran the multiplex PCR reads through MiXCR, one entry per CDR3 protein. The repertoire holds about 350,000 distinct CDR3 sequences, with about 15% as singletons. The PBMCs studied were ones that came from about 10 ml fresh peripheral blood. The sample comprised blood. The chain uses TRBV3-1 and TRBJ2-7; D unresolved. This TCR was recovered from a woman aged 30 to 39 with Graves' hyperthyroidism. CDR3 nucleotides: TGTGCCAGCAGCCAAGATTCAGGTGCTTGGGGCGAGCAGTACTTC. Translating it yields CASSQDSGAWGEQYF.